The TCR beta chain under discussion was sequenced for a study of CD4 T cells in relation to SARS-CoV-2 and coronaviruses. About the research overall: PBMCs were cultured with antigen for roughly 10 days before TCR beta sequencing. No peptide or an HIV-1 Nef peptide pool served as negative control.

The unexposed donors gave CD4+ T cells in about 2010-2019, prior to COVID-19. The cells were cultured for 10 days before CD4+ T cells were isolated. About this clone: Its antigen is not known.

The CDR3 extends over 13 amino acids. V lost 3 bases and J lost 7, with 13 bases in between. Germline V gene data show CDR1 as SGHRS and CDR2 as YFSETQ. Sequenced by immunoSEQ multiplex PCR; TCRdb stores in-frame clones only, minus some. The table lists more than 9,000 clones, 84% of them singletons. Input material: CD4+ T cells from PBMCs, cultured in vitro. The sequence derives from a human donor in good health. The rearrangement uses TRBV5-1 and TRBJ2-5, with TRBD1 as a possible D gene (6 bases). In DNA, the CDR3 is TGCGCCAGCAGCTCGGACAGCCCCGGGACCCAGTACTTC. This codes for CASSSDSPGTQYF.